The 9 T cell receptor beta chains given below trace back to one sample, sequenced in a study of control samples from healthy donors and cancer patients. Profiling relied on immunoSEQ multiplex PCR, and the TCRdb table lists in-frame clones only, not all of them. The table includes about 60,000 clones, approximately 85% detected once. Sequenced sample: blood. The source is a man aged 40-50 years in good health.

This clone was recorded once. V is TRBV7-9 and J is TRBJ1-5; tentatively, D is TRBD1 (5 bases). V was trimmed by 5 bases and J by 4 bases, leaving 12 bases between them. CDR3 length: 14 residues. CDR1 is SEHNR and CDR2 is FQNEAQ in the germline V gene (reference sequence). CDR3 sequence reads: CASSIHGANQPQHF. CDR3 nucleotide sequence: TGTGCCAGCAGCATACACGGGGCGAATCAGCCCCAGCATTTT. Based on the CDR3 plus reference TRBV7-9 and TRBJ1-5, the full variable domain is DTGVSQNPRHKITKRGQNVTFRCDPISEHNRLYWYRQTLGQGPEFLTYFQNEAQLEKSRLLSDRFSAERPKGSFSTLEIQRTEQGDSAMYLCASSIHGANQPQHFGDGTRLSIL.

The V call is TRBV11-3, the J call TRBJ2-7; D perhaps matches TRBD2 (5 bases). The germline V gene encodes CDR1 SGHNT and CDR2 YENEEA. The ends were cut back, 5 bases at V and 2 bases at J, with 10 bases in the middle. CDR3 size: 13 residues. DNA for the CDR3: TGTGCCAGCAGCCCCCGGGATACCTACGAGCAGTACTTC. It is translated as CASSPRDTYEQYF.

Only one count was recorded for this clone. The rearrangement joins TRBV7-9 to TRBJ1-1; D may be TRBD1 (5 bases). CDR1 SEHNR and CDR2 FQNEAQ come from the germline V gene (reference sequence). Trimming stripped 5 bases from V and 2 bases from J, with 12 bases between. The CDR3 spans 14 residues. In nucleotides, the CDR3 is TGTGCCAGCAGCCTGGGGACGGCCAACACTGAAGCTTTCTTT. It translates to CASSLGTANTEAFF.

The rearrangement links TRBV11-2 to TRBJ1-3; possible D gene TRBD1, 5 bases. V was clipped by 7 bases and J by 0 bases, with 19 bases between them. Per the germline V gene, CDR1 is SGHAT and CDR2 is FQNNGV. CDR3 length: 17 residues. CDR3 residues: CASTWGGTQSSGNTIYF. The CDR3 region has the DNA TGTGCCAGCACTTGGGGGGGTACCCAAAGCTCTGGAAACACCATATATTTT.

V gene TRBV23-1 combines with J gene TRBJ2-7; D may match TRBD1 or TRBD2 (7 bases each). TRBV23-1 is an open reading frame, and its role is uncertain. This CDR3 is 15 amino acids long. Trimming took 4 bases from V and 2 from J, leaving 15 bases between them. The CDR3 sequence is CASSPRQGGPYEQYF. CDR3 sequence (DNA): TGCGCCAGCAGTCCACGACAGGGAGGGCCCTACGAGCAGTACTTC.

CDR3 DNA: TGCGCCAGCAGTTTTACCGGGACAGGAACAGATACGCAGTATTTT. Its translation: CASSFTGTGTDTQYF. V gene TRBV10-2 combines with J gene TRBJ2-3; 8 positions agree with TRBD1. CDR1 is WSHSY, CDR2 SAAADI, per germline. CDR3 length: 15 residues. Trimming took 5 bases from V and 3 from J; bases not matched to a gene: 7.

The rearrangement joins TRBV6-5 to TRBJ1-1, with D possibly TRBD1 on 6 matching bases. From germline, CDR1 is MNHEY and CDR2 SVGAGI. The V gene lost 8 bases and the J gene lost 2 bases, with 12 bases spanning the gap. CDR3 size: 13 residues. CDR3 nucleotide sequence: TGTGCCAGCCGAAAACAGGGAAACACTGAAGCTTTCTTT. Its translation is CASRKQGNTEAFF.

The CDR3 region is CASTDGGAGTDTQYF. In DNA, the CDR3 is TGCGCCAGCACCGATGGGGGGGCTGGCACAGATACGCAGTATTTT. The V and J genes are TRBV10-2 and TRBJ2-3; D possibly corresponds to TRBD2 (7 bases). V lost 7 bases and J lost 1, with 15 bases in between. This CDR3 is 15 amino acids long. Germline loops: CDR1 WSHSY, CDR2 SAAADI.

The chain combines TRBV14 with TRBJ1-1; D unclear. Germline CDR1 reads SGHDN; CDR2 reads FVKESK. V gave up 2 bases and J gave up 4 bases, with 11 bases separating them. The CDR3 covers 14 residues. The CDR3 nucleotides read TGTGCCAGCAGCCAACAGATCGGTTTCACTGAAGCTTTCTTT. This sequence encodes CASSQQIGFTEAFF.